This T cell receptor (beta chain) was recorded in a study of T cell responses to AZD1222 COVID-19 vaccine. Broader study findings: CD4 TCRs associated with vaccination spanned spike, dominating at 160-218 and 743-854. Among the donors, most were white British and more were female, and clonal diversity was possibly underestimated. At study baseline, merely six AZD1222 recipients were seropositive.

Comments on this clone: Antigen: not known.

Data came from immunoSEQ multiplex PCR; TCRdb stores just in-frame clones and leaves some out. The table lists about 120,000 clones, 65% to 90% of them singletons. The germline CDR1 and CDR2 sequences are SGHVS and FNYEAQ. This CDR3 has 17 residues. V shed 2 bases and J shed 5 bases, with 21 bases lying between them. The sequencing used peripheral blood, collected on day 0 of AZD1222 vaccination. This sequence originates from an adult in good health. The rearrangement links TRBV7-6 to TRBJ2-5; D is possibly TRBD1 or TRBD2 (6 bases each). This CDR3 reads CASSLQGSGLGGETQYF. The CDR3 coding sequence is TGTGCCAGCAGCTTACAGGGTTCAGGTTTAGGGGGGGAGACCCAGTACTTC.